These T cell receptor beta chains were read from a single sample in a study of cytomegalovirus exposure and HLA in healthy donors. Here immunoSEQ multiplex PCR was the method, and the copy in TCRdb shows in-frame clones only, minus some. The table lists tens of thousands of clones, about 84% of them singletons. Material for sequencing was PBMCs. These receptors were collected from a female donor in good health and CMV-seronegative. CDR3s include the opening cysteine and the closing phenylalanine or tryptophan. A D gene is named only where the DNA matches it firmly. A clone size is listed for some rows: how often the clone was seen (once, few, many), or a class if it is expanded.

J,size,V,D,DNA,CDR3
TRBJ2-1,-,TRBV5-1,TRBD1,TGCGCCAGCAGCTTGGTGAGGGACAGCGCGGACAATGAGCAGTTCTTC,CASSLVRDSADNEQFF
TRBJ2-7,-,TRBV7-8,-,TGTGCCAGCAGCTTAGCCACCTACGAGCAGTACTTC,CASSLATYEQYF
TRBJ1-3,-,TRBV6-1,-,TGTGCCAGCAGTGAATATACGGGAAGAGGAAACACCATATATTTT,CASSEYTGRGNTIYF
TRBJ2-7,-,TRBV19,-,TGTGCCAGTAGTATGGGCGACGGGAGCTCCTACGAGCAGTACTTC,CASSMGDGSSYEQYF
TRBJ2-3,-,TRBV15,-,TGTGCCACCAGCCCTCACCCCAGGGGAACAGATACGCAGTATTTT,CATSPHPRGTDTQYF
TRBJ1-3,-,TRBV7-9,-,TGTGCCAGCAGCCCAATCCCTCAGGCGTTCTCTGGAAACACCATATATTTT,CASSPIPQAFSGNTIYF
TRBJ2-2,few,TRBV7-9,-,TGTGCCAGCAGCGACTACTTAGACACCGGGGAGCTGTTTTTT,CASSDYLDTGELFF
TRBJ2-4,-,TRBV18,TRBD1,TGTGCCAGCTCACCGGGACAGAAAAACATTCAGTACTTC,CASSPGQKNIQYF
TRBJ1-2,-,TRBV18,-,TGTGCCAGCTCACGACCAGGAGGCGGCTACACCTTC,CASSRPGGGYTF
TRBJ2-5,-,TRBV19,TRBD2,TGTGCCAGTAGTATGCCCGGGGGACTAGCGGGGGGGCGTCAAGAGACCCAGTACTTC,CASSMPGGLAGGRQETQYF
TRBJ2-7,-,TRBV30,TRBD2,TGTGCCTGGAGTCAAGGTTTAATTGGTTTAGCGGGGCACGACGAGCAGTACTTC,CAWSQGLIGLAGHDEQYF
TRBJ2-7,-,TRBV9,-,TGTGCCAGCAGCGTAAAGGCGGGCGGACCCTACGAGCAGTACTTC,CASSVKAGGPYEQYF
TRBJ2-7,-,TRBV10-2,TRBD2,TGCGCCAGCAGTCCCCAGCGGGGTCGAGCCTACGAGCAGTACTTC,CASSPQRGRAYEQYF
TRBJ2-2,-,TRBV7-8,TRBD2,TGTGCCAGCAGCTTAGAGGGTCAAGCGGGGACCGGGGAGCTGTTTTTT,CASSLEGQAGTGELFF
TRBJ2-1,-,TRBV28,TRBD2,TGTGCCAGCAGTCCCTACCGGGGGGATGAGCAGTTCTTC,CASSPYRGDEQFF
TRBJ2-2,-,TRBV7-9,TRBD2,TGTTCCAGCAGCTTAGCCCGACTAGCGGGCACCGGGGAGCTGTTTTTT,CSSSLARLAGTGELFF
TRBJ2-2,-,TRBV25-1,TRBD1,TGTGCCAGCAGTGCCGGGACAGGAGGGAACACCGGGGAGCTGTTTTTT,CASSAGTGGNTGELFF
TRBJ1-6,-,TRBV6-5,TRBD1,TGTGCCAGCAGTTCCGGGACAGGGAATTCACCCCTCCACTTT,CASSSGTGNSPLHF
TRBJ2-7,-,TRBV6-5,TRBD1,TGTGCCAGCAGGTGGGACAGGAACTCCTACGAGCAGTACTTC,CASRWDRNSYEQYF
TRBJ1-5,few,TRBV7-9,-,TGTGCCAGCAGCTTAGATCCGGGCAATCAGCCCCAGCATTTT,CASSLDPGNQPQHF
TRBJ1-5,-,TRBV5-1,TRBD1,TGCGCCAGCAGCTTGGGACAGGGCGTCAATCAGCCCCAGCATTTT,CASSLGQGVNQPQHF
TRBJ1-5,few,TRBV16,-,TGTGCCAGCAGCTCTTCAACACGCAATCAGCCCCAGCATTTT,CASSSSTRNQPQHF
TRBJ2-1,-,TRBV28,TRBD1,TGTGCCAGCAGTTTACAGGGGGCGAACAGAAATGAGCAGTTCTTC,CASSLQGANRNEQFF
TRBJ1-2,-,TRBV5-4,TRBD1,TGTGCCAGCAGCAGCAAACAGGGACAGGGTGATGGCTACACCTTC,CASSSKQGQGDGYTF
TRBJ1-2,-,TRBV6-5,-,TGTGCCAGCAGTTACGCGGGGTTTAACTATGGCTACACCTTC,CASSYAGFNYGYTF
TRBJ2-5,-,TRBV5-1,-,TGCGCCAGCACCCCAAGACCAGGGGCACCACAAGAGACCCGGTACTTC,CASTPRPGAPQETRYF
TRBJ2-7,-,TRBV19,TRBD2,TGTGCCAGTGGGGGTCGGAGCGGGGGCTCCTACGAGCAGTACTTC,CASGGRSGGSYEQYF
TRBJ2-1,-,TRBV13,TRBD2,TGTGCCAGCAGCTCTGGGAGCGGGGGTTACAATGAGCAGTTCTTC,CASSSGSGGYNEQFF
TRBJ2-7,-,TRBV4-1,TRBD1,TGCGCCAGCAGCCAAGATGGGACAGGAATTTCCTACGAGCAGTACTTC,CASSQDGTGISYEQYF
TRBJ1-2,-,TRBV7-2,-,TGTGCCAGCAGCCGCGACAGCACTAACTATGGCTACACCTTC,CASSRDSTNYGYTF
TRBJ1-6,-,TRBV9,-,TGTGCCAGCAGCGTCCGGGGGAAGGATTCACCCCTCCACTTT,CASSVRGKDSPLHF
TRBJ1-1,-,TRBV5-1,-,TGCGCCAGCAGCGGACTGACAGGGAACACTGAAGCTTTCTTT,CASSGLTGNTEAFF
TRBJ1-5,-,TRBV28,TRBD1,TGTGCCAGCAGTGGAGCCGACAGGGTCAATCAGCCCCAGCATTTT,CASSGADRVNQPQHF
TRBJ2-7,-,TRBV28,TRBD2,TGTGCCAGCAGTCCCAGCGGGGGAAGCTCCTACGAGCAGTACTTC,CASSPSGGSSYEQYF
TRBJ1-2,-,TRBV27,TRBD1,TGTGCCAGCAGTTTGAACAGGGGTCTGGTCTATGGCTACACCTTC,CASSLNRGLVYGYTF
TRBJ2-7,-,TRBV6-5,-,TGTGCCAGCAGTGCAGGGATGTTACGAGAGCAGTACTTC,CASSAGMLREQYF
TRBJ2-5,-,TRBV6-1,-,TGTGCCAGCTCGTCGCAGGGTCGAGAGACCCAGTACTTC,CASSSQGRETQYF
TRBJ1-2,-,TRBV2,-,TGTGCGCTGCCAGCAGTGACGGGACAACCGAACTACGGCTACACCTTC,CALPAVTGQPNYGYTF
TRBJ2-7,-,TRBV2,TRBD2,TGTGCCAGCAGTTCGGGACTATTCGAGCAGTACTTC,CASSSGLFEQYF
TRBJ1-1,-,TRBV7-3,-,TGTGCCAGCACCCCCGGGGGGGGTTCCGACACTGAAGCTTTCTTT,CASTPGGGSDTEAFF
TRBJ1-1,few,TRBV5-1,-,TGCGCCAGCAGCTTGAAGGGGACTGAAGCTTTCTTT,CASSLKGTEAFF
TRBJ1-1,few,TRBV9,-,TGTGCCAGCAGCGGGGGAGGGAACATGAACACTGAAGCTTTCTTT,CASSGGGNMNTEAFF
TRBJ2-7,-,TRBV7-8,TRBD1,TGTGCCAGCAGCTTAACTGACAGGGGCGAGCAGTACTTC,CASSLTDRGEQYF
TRBJ1-5,-,TRBV30,-,TGTGCCTGGAGTCCACTCCGGGGGGATCAGCCCCAGCATTTT,CAWSPLRGDQPQHF
TRBJ2-6,-,TRBV7-2,-,TGTGCCAGCAGCTTTGGGGGGTCCGACGTCCTGACTTTC,CASSFGGSDVLTF
TRBJ2-2,-,TRBV6-4,TRBD2,TGTGCCAGCACATTCAGCTCGGGGGGCACCGGGGAGCTGTTTTTT,CASTFSSGGTGELFF
TRBJ1-4,-,TRBV19,TRBD1,TGTGCCAGTAGTGATCAGGGGGCTGGCGAAAAACTGTTTTTT,CASSDQGAGEKLFF
TRBJ1-2,-,TRBV7-9,-,TGTGCCAGCAGCTTAGGACAGAACTATGGCTACACCTTC,CASSLGQNYGYTF
TRBJ2-7,-,TRBV2,TRBD2,TGTGCCAGCAGTATATCCCGCGGGGGGGGGCACGAGCAGTACTTC,CASSISRGGGHEQYF
TRBJ1-5,-,TRBV12-5,-,TGTGCTAGTGGTTTGGCCGAAAAACAGACAGTCCCGACAAATAGCAATCAGCCCCAGCATTTT,CASGLAEKQTVPTNSNQPQHF
TRBJ1-4,medium-sized,TRBV2,TRBD1,TGTGCCAGCAGACACCCGGGACAGAATGAAAAACTGTTTTTT,CASRHPGQNEKLFF
TRBJ2-2,-,TRBV7-9,-,TGTGCCAGCAGCCCCGACAGTAACACCGGGGAGCTGTTTTTT,CASSPDSNTGELFF